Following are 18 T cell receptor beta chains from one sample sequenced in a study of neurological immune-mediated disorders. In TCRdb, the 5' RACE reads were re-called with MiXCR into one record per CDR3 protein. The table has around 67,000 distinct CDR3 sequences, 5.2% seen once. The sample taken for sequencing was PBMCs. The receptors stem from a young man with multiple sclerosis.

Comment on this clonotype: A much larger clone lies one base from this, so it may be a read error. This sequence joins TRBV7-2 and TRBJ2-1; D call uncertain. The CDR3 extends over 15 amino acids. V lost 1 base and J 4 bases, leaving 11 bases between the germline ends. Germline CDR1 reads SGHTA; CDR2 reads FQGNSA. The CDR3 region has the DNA TGTGCCAGCAGCTTAGAGTCGCAACCTTACAATGAGCAGTTCTTC. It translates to CASSLESQPYNEQFF.

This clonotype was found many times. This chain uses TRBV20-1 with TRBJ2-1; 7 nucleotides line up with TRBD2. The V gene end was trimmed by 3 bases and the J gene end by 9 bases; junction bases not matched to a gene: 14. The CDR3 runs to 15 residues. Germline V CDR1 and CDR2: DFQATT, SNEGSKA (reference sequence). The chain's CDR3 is CSASRDGGGHLEQFF. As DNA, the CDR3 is TGCAGTGCTAGCCGAGATGGGGGAGGGCACCTTGAGCAGTTCTTC.

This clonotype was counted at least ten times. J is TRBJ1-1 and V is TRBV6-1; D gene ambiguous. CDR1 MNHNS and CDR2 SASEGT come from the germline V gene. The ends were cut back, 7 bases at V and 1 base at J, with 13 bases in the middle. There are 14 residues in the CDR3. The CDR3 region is CASIFSRANTEAFF. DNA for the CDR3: TGTGCCAGCATCTTTTCCCGCGCGAACACTGAAGCTTTCTTT.

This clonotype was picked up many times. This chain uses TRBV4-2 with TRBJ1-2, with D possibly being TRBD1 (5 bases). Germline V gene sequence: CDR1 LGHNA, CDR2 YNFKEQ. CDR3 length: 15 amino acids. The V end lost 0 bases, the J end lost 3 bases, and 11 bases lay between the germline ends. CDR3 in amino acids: CASSQDGGEDYGYTF. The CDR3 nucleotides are TGTGCCAGCAGCCAAGATGGAGGGGAAGACTATGGCTACACCTTC.

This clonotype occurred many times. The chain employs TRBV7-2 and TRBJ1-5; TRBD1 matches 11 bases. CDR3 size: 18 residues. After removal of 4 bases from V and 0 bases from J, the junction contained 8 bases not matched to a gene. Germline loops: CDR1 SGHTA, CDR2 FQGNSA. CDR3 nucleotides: TGTGCCAGCAGCTCGGGGACAGGGGGGCCCCGTAGCAATCAGCCCCAGCATTTT. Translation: CASSSGTGGPRSNQPQHF.

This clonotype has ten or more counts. The CDR3 loop reads CASSLKDRGVFSDPEAFF. The CDR3 DNA is TGTGCCAGCAGCTTGAAGGACAGGGGGGTTTTCTCAGATCCTGAAGCTTTCTTT. The chain is built from TRBV7-3 and TRBJ1-1, with 10 bases aligning to TRBD1. The J segment lost 6 bases and the V segment lost 3 bases, leaving 16 bases of the junction unmatched. There are 18 residues in the CDR3. Germline CDR1 is SGHTA and CDR2 is FQGTGA.

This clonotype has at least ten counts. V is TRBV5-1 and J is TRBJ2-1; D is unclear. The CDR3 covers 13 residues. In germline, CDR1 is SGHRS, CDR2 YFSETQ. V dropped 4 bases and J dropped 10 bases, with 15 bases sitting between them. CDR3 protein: CASSNDAVEEQFF. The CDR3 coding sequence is TGCGCCAGCAGCAACGACGCGGTGGAGGAGCAGTTCTTC. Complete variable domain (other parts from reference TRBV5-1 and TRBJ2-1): KAGVTQTPRYLIKTRGQQVTLSCSPISGHRSVSWYQQTPGQGLQFLFEYFSETQRNKGNFPGRFSGRQFSNSRSEMNVSTLELGDSALYLCASSNDAVEEQFFGPGTRLTVL.

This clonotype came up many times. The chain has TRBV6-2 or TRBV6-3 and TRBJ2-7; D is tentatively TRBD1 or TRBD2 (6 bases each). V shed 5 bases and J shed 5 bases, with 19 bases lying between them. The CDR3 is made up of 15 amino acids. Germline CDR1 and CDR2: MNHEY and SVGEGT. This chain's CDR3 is CASSTLRGRSHEQYF. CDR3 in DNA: TGTGCCAGCAGTACCCTCCGGGGGCGAAGCCACGAGCAGTACTTC.

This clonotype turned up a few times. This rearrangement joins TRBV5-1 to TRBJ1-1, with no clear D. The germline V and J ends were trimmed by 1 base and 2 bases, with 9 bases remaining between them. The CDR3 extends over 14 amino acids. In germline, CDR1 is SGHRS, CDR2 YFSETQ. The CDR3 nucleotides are TGCGCCAGCAGCTTGTCCAGTGCTAACACTGAAGCTTTCTTT. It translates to CASSLSSANTEAFF.

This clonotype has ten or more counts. Here the CDR3 reads CASSLSRDRGSPLHF. The CDR3 region has the DNA TGTGCCAGCAGTTTATCGAGGGACCGGGGTTCACCCCTCCACTTT. V and J are TRBV27 and TRBJ1-6; tentative D call: TRBD1 (5 bases). The V gene's germline CDR1 is MNHEY and CDR2 SMNVEV (reference sequence). The CDR3 length is 15 residues. Trimming removed 0 bases from V and 9 bases from J, with 12 bases in between.

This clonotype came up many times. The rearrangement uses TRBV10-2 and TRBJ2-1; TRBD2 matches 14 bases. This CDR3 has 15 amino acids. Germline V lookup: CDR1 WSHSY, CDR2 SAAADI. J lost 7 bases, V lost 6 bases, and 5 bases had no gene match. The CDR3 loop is CASRGGLAGVNEQFF. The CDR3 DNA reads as TGCGCCAGCAGGGGGGGACTAGCGGGGGTGAATGAGCAGTTCTTC.

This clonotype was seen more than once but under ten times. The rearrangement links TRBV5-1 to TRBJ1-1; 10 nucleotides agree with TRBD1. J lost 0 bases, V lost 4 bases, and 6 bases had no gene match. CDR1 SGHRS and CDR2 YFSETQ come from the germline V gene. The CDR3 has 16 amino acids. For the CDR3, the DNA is TGCGCCAGCAGCCCTGACAGGGGGCTGATGAACACTGAAGCTTTCTTT. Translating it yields CASSPDRGLMNTEAFF.

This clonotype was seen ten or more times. The CDR3 DNA reads as TGCGCCAGCAGCTTGAAAGGGGGTATTAGCTCAGATACGCAGTATTTT. This translates into CASSLKGGISSDTQYF. The gene calls are TRBV5-1 and TRBJ2-3; a possible D gene is TRBD1 (6 bases). V was trimmed by 1 base and J by 4 bases, leaving 16 bases between them. From germline, CDR1 is SGHRS and CDR2 YFSETQ. The length of the CDR3 is 16 residues.

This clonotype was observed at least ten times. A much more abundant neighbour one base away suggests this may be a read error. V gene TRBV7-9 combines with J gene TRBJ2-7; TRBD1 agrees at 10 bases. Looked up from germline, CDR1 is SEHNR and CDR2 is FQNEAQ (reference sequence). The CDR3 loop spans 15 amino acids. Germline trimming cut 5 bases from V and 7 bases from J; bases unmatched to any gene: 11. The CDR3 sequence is CASSVPGQGYQEQYF. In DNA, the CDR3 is TGTGCCAGCAGCGTTCCGGGACAGGGGTACCAAGAGCAGTACTTC. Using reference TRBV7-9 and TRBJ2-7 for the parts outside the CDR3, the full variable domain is DTGVSQNPRHKITKRGQNVTFRCDPISEHNRLYWYRQTLGQGPEFLTYFQNEAQLEKSRLLSDRFSAERPKGSFSTLEIQRTEQGDSAMYLCASSVPGQGYQEQYFGPGTRLTVT.

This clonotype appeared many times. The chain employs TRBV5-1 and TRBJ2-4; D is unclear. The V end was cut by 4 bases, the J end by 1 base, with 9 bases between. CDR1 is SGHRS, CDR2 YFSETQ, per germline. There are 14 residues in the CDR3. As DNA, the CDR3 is TGCGCCAGCAGCCCGGTCGGGGCCAAAAACATTCAGTACTTC. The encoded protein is CASSPVGAKNIQYF.

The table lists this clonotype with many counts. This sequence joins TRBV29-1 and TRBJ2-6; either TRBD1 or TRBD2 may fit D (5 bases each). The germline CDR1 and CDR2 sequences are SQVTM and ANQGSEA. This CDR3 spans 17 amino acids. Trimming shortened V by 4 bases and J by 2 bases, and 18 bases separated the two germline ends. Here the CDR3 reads CSVGPGWGMPGANVLTF. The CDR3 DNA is TGCAGCGTTGGCCCAGGGTGGGGGATGCCTGGGGCCAACGTCCTGACTTTC.

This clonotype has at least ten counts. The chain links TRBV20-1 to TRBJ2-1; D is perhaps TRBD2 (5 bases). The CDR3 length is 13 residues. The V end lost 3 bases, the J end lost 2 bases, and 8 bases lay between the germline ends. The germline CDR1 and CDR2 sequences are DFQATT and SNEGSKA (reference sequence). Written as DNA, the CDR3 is TGCAGTGCTAGCGCGGGTACCTACAATGAGCAGTTCTTC. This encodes CSASAGTYNEQFF.

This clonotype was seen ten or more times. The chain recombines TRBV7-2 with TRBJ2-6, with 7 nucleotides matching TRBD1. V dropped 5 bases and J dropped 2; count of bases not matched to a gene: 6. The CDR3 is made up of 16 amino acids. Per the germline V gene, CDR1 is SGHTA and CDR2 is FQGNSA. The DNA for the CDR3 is TGTGCCAGCAGCCTGACAGGGTTGACTGGGGCCAACGTCCTGACTTTC. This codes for CASSLTGLTGANVLTF.